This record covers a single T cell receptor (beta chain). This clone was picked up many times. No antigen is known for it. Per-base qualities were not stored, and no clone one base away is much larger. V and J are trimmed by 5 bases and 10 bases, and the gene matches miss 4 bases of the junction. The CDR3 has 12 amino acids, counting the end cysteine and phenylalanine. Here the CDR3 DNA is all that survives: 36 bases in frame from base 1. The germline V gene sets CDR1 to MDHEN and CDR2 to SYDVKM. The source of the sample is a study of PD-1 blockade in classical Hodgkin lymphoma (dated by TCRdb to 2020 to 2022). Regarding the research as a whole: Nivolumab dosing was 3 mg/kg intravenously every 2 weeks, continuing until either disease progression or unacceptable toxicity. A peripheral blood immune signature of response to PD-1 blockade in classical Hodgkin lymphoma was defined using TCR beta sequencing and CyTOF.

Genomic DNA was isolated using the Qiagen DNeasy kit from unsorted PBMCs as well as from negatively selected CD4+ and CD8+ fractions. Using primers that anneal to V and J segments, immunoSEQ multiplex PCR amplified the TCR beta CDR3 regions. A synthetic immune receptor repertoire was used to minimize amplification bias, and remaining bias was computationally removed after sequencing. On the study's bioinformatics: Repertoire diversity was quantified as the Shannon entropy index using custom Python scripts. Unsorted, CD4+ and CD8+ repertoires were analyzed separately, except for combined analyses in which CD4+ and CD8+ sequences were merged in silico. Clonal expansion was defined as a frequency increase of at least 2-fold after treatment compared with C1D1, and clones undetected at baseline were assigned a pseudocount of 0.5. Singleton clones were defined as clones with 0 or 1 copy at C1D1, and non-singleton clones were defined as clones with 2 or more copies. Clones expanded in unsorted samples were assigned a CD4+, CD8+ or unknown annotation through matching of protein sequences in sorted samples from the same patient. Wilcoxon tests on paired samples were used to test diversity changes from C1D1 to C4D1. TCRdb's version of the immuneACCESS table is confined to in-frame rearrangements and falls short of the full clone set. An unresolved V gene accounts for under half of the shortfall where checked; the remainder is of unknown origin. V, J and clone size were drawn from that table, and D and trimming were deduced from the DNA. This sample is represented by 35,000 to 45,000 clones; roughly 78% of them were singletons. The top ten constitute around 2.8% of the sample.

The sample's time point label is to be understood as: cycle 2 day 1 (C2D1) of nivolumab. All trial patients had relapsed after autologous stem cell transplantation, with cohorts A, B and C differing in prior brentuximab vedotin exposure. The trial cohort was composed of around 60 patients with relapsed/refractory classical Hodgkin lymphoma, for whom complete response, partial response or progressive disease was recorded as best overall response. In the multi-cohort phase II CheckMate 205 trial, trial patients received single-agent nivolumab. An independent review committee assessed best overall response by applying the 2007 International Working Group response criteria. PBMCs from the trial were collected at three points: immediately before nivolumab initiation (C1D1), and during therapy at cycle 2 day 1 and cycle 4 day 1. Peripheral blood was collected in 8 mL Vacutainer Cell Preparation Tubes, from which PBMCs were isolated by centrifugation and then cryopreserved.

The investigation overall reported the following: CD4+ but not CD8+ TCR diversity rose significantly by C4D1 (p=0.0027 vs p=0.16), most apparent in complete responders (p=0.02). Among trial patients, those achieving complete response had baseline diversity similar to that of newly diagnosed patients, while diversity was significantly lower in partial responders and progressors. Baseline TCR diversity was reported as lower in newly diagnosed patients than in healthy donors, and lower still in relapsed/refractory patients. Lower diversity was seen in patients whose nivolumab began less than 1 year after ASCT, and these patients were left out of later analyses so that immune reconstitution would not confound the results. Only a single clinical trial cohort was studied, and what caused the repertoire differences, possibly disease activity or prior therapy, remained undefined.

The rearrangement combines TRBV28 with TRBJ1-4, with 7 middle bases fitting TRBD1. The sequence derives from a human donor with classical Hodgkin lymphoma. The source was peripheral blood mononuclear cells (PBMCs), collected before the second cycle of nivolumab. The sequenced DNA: TGTGCCAGCAGTACAGGGGTGGGAAAACTGTTTTTT. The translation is CASSTGVGKLFF.